Shown below are 25 T cell receptor beta chains from a single sample sequenced in a study of T cell changes during pregnancy in multiple sclerosis. Profiled with immunoSEQ multiplex PCR; TCRdb holds only in-frame clones, not every one. This sample yields fewer than 140,000 clones, of which around 90% are seen a single time; about 1.5% belongs to the top ten. The source material was peripheral blood, sampled before pregnancy. Source of these receptors: a female donor with multiple sclerosis, enrolled in a pregnancy study.

The chain joins TRBV6-5 to TRBJ2-5; 8 bases align to TRBD1. Looked up from germline, CDR1 is MNHEY and CDR2 is SVGAGI. With V trimmed by 0 bases and J by 2 bases, 5 bases remained unmatched. The CDR3 is 16 residues long. This CDR3 is CASSYSGQGIQETQYF. The CDR3, as DNA: TGTGCCAGCAGTTACTCCGGACAGGGCATTCAAGAGACCCAGTACTTC.

V and J are TRBV27 and TRBJ2-7; D is unresolved. Deletions cut 8 bases from V and 6 bases from J, with 14 bases between. The CDR3 contains 12 residues. Germline-derived CDR1 and CDR2 are MNHEY and SMNVEV (reference sequence). CDR3: CASPPRLCEQYF. For the CDR3, the DNA is TGTGCCAGCCCCCCCCGGTTGTGCGAGCAGTACTTC.

This clone was seen only a few times. J is TRBJ1-2 and V is TRBV19, with D perhaps matching TRBD1 (5 bases). This CDR3 region has 13 residues. The germline V and J ends were trimmed by 5 bases and 8 bases, with 15 bases remaining between them. Germline values: CDR1 LNHDA, CDR2 SQIVND (reference sequence). The CDR3 DNA reads as TGTGCCAGTAGTCTGTCAGGGATCGTCGGCTACACCTTC. Encoded protein: CASSLSGIVGYTF. Based on the CDR3 plus reference TRBV19 and TRBJ1-2, the full variable domain is DGGITQSPKYLFRKEGQNVTLSCEQNLNHDAMYWYRQDPGQGLRLIYYSQIVNDFQKGDIAEGYSVSREKKESFPLTVTSAQKNPTAFYLCASSLSGIVGYTFGSGTRLTVV.

The rearrangement uses TRBV5-8 and TRBJ1-1, with TRBD1 matching 11 bases. The V and J ends lost 2 bases and 4 bases, in that order; junction bases with no gene match: 1. CDR1 SGHTS and CDR2 YDEGEE come from the germline V gene. This CDR3 is built from 14 residues. The CDR3 is CASSFGTGGTEAFF. The DNA for the CDR3 is TGTGCCAGCAGCTTTGGGACAGGGGGCACTGAAGCTTTCTTT. Complete variable domain (other parts from reference TRBV5-8 and TRBJ1-1): EAGVTQSPTHLIKTRGQQATLRCSPISGHTSVYWYQQALGLGLQFLLWYDEGEERNRGNFPPRFSGRQFPNYSSELNVNALELEDSALYLCASSFGTGGTEAFFGQGTRLTVV.

This sequence joins TRBV6-5 and TRBJ2-7; D might be TRBD2 (5 bases). CDR3 length: 15 amino acids. Germline V gene data show CDR1 as MNHEY and CDR2 as SVGAGI. V was trimmed by 0 bases and J by 2 bases, leaving 11 bases between them. The chain's CDR3 is CASSYSSGKPYEQYF. DNA of the CDR3: TGTGCCAGCAGTTACTCGAGCGGTAAACCCTACGAGCAGTACTTC.

V is TRBV7-3 and J is TRBJ2-5; tentative D call: TRBD1 (7 bases). This CDR3 comprises 15 residues. V lost 5 bases and J lost 3, with 16 bases in between. Germline CDR1 is SGHTA and CDR2 is FQGTGA. The CDR3 sequence: CASSTKGGTEETQYF. CDR3 coding DNA: TGTGCCAGCAGCACCAAAGGGGGGACAGAAGAGACCCAGTACTTC. Complete variable domain (other parts from reference TRBV7-3 and TRBJ2-5): GAGVSQTPSNKVTEKGKYVELRCDPISGHTALYWYRQSLGQGPEFLIYFQGTGAADDSGLPNDRFFAVRPEGSVSTLKIQRTERGDSAVYLCASSTKGGTEETQYFGPGTRLLVL.

The J gene is TRBJ2-2, the V gene TRBV5-1, with D perhaps matching TRBD2 (6 bases). Germline V gene data show CDR1 as SGHRS and CDR2 as YFSETQ. The CDR3 is made up of 14 amino acids. V was trimmed by 0 bases and J by 8 bases, leaving 11 bases between them. The CDR3 spells CASSLGDLLGELFF. The CDR3 region has the DNA TGCGCCAGCAGCTTGGGGGACTTATTAGGGGAGCTGTTTTTT.

V usage is TRBV9 and J usage is TRBJ2-7, with D possibly matching TRBD1 (5 bases). Germline lookup yields CDR1 SGDLS and CDR2 YYNGEE. V lost 4 bases to trimming and J lost 3 bases, with 14 bases between them. CDR3 size: 14 residues. Here the CDR3 reads CASSTTGSNYEQYF. Here the CDR3 DNA reads TGTGCCAGCAGCACTACAGGATCCAACTACGAGCAGTACTTC.

The chain links TRBV7-9 to TRBJ2-2; 9 nucleotides agree with TRBD2. V was pared by 8 bases and J by 3 bases, with 4 bases of the junction left unmatched. This CDR3 region has 14 residues. The germline gives CDR1 SEHNR, CDR2 FQNEAQ (reference sequence). The CDR3 DNA reads as TGTGCCAGCCTTAGCGGGAGTGACACCGGGGAGCTGTTTTTT. Translation: CASLSGSDTGELFF.

The CDR3 DNA sequence: TGTGCCAGCAGCCGGGTGCCGGTTTGGGGCTACACCTTC. Translation: CASSRVPVWGYTF. This chain connects TRBV5-6 to TRBJ1-2; D is uncertain. CDR1 is SGHDT, CDR2 YYEEEE, per germline. The CDR3 is 13 residues long. With 4 bases removed from V and 8 bases from J, the gap between germline ends came to 15 bases.

This clone appeared once. The rearrangement links TRBV19 to TRBJ1-1; 8 bases are shared with TRBD1. Trimming took 5 bases from V and 6 from J; bases not matched to a gene: 14. The V gene's germline CDR1 is LNHDA and CDR2 SQIVND (reference sequence). The CDR3 loop spans 16 amino acids. The CDR3 region is CASSGLHRGSAAEAFF. The CDR3 coding sequence is TGTGCCAGTAGTGGCCTTCACAGGGGGTCAGCCGCTGAAGCTTTCTTT.

The J gene is TRBJ1-3, the V gene TRBV9, with 7 positions matching TRBD1. Germline loops: CDR1 SGDLS, CDR2 YYNGEE. The CDR3 extends over 16 amino acids. The V and J ends lost 3 bases and 4 bases, in that order; junction bases with no gene match: 10. The CDR3 bases are TGTGCCAGCAGCGCGTCCGGGACAGACTTAGGAAACACCATATATTTT. It is translated as CASSASGTDLGNTIYF.

A single count supports this clone. V is TRBV5-1 and J is TRBJ1-6, with no clear D. The CDR3 contains 19 residues. Germline V CDR1 and CDR2: SGHRS, YFSETQ. The V end was cut by 4 bases, the J end by 0 bases, with 20 bases between. The CDR3 coding sequence is TGCGCCAGCAGCGCGGCGGGTTTCCCGGGTCGCTCCTATAATTCACCCCTCCACTTT. Amino acids: CASSAAGFPGRSYNSPLHF.

J is TRBJ2-7 and V is TRBV11-2; 7 nucleotides agree with TRBD2. The CDR3 covers 15 residues. The ends lost 6 bases at V and 3 bases at J; junction bases unmatched: 11. From germline, CDR1 is SGHAT and CDR2 FQNNGV. CDR3 sequence (DNA): TGTGCCAGCAGTCCGAACAGCGGGACGGTCTACGAGCAGTACTTC. This codes for CASSPNSGTVYEQYF. Full variable domain (remainder filled in from reference TRBV11-2 and TRBJ2-7): EAGVAQSPRYKIIEKRQSVAFWCNPISGHATLYWYQQILGQGPKLLIQFQNNGVVDDSQLPKDRFSAERLKGVDSTLKIQPAKLEDSAVYLCASSPNSGTVYEQYFGPGTRLTVT.

The chain carries TRBV28 and TRBJ1-6; tentative D call: TRBD1 (5 bases). Germline V gives CDR1 MDHEN, CDR2 SYDVKM. The CDR3 spans 17 residues. Trimming pared 1 base from V and 1 base from J, leaving 11 bases between. CDR3 bases: TGTGCCAGCAGTTTATTGGGGGGAATGTCCTATAATTCACCCCTCCACTTT. Protein sequence: CASSLLGGMSYNSPLHF.

V and J are TRBV9 and TRBJ2-5; 8 positions agree with TRBD1. V shed 4 bases and J 2 bases; nucleotides not matched to a gene: 4. Per germline, CDR1 SGDLS and CDR2 YYNGEE. CDR3 length: 14 amino acids. CDR3 coding DNA: TGTGCCAGCAGCCCCCGGGACAGGCAAGAGACCCAGTACTTC. It codes for CASSPRDRQETQYF.

This rearrangement joins TRBV19 to TRBJ1-1; maybe TRBD1 (5 bases). This CDR3 region has 13 residues. Trimming left V 6 bases short and J 5 bases short, with 13 bases between. CDR1 LNHDA and CDR2 SQIVND come from the germline V gene (reference sequence). The DNA for the CDR3 is TGTGCCAGTAGCGCCGGGAGGGGAACTGAAGCTTTCTTT. It translates to CASSAGRGTEAFF.

This clone was seen only a few times. The CDR3 nucleotides read TGTGCCAGCAGCCAAGGACATTTCTACGAGCAGTACTTC. It translates to CASSQGHFYEQYF. The rearrangement joins TRBV4-2 to TRBJ2-7; D uncertain. The germline V gene encodes CDR1 LGHNA and CDR2 YNFKEQ. The CDR3 has 13 amino acids. V was clipped by 1 base and J by 3 bases, with 7 bases between them.

The J gene is TRBJ2-2, the V gene TRBV7-3; TRBD2 matches at 12 bases. Germline CDR1 reads SGHTA; CDR2 reads FQGTGA. This CDR3 has 19 residues. V lost 1 base, J lost 0 bases, and 6 bases stayed unmatched. CDR3 residues: CASSLRLAGGRPNTGELFF. The CDR3 DNA is TGTGCCAGCAGCTTAAGGCTAGCGGGAGGGAGACCGAACACCGGGGAGCTGTTTTTT.

V and J are TRBV11-2 and TRBJ2-7; TRBD2 matches at 12 bases. The CDR3 covers 15 residues. Germline lookup yields CDR1 SGHAT and CDR2 FQNNGV. The ends lost 6 bases at V and 3 bases at J; junction bases unmatched: 6. CDR3 bases: TGTGCCAGCAGTCTAGGACTAGCGGGGAACTACGAGCAGTACTTC. Its protein is CASSLGLAGNYEQYF.

CDR3 in amino acids: CASSRLSTSSGTDTQYF. The CDR3 DNA reads as TGTGCCAGCAGTAGGCTCTCCACTAGCTCCGGCACAGATACGCAGTATTTT. V gene TRBV2 combines with J gene TRBJ2-3; TRBD2 is a possible D gene (6 bases). Germline values: CDR1 SNHLY, CDR2 FYNNEI. V dropped 5 bases and J dropped 1 base, with 19 bases sitting between them. There are 17 residues in the CDR3.

The chain uses TRBV19 and TRBJ2-1, with a tentative D call TRBD2 (6 bases). The germline V gene has CDR1 LNHDA and CDR2 SQIVND (reference sequence). This CDR3 is built from 18 residues. Trimming removed 4 bases from V and 0 bases from J, with 19 bases in between. The CDR3 loop is CASSKGGPVSSSYNEQFF. CDR3 bases: TGTGCCAGTAGTAAGGGAGGCCCCGTCTCCAGCTCCTACAATGAGCAGTTCTTC.

V gene TRBV6-5 combines with J gene TRBJ2-7, with TRBD2 matching 12 bases. With 2 bases clipped from V and 2 bases from J, the junction kept 4 bases outside the gene matches. This CDR3 is 16 amino acids long. The germline V gene encodes CDR1 MNHEY and CDR2 SVGAGI. CDR3 in DNA: TGTGCCAGCAGTTACACAAGGACTAGCGGGGCCTACGAGCAGTACTTC. Its translation: CASSYTRTSGAYEQYF.

The V call is TRBV7-2, the J call TRBJ2-3, with TRBD2 matching 11 bases. The CDR3 totals 16 residues. Germline values: CDR1 SGHTA, CDR2 FQGNSA. J was trimmed by 3 bases and V by 0 bases; bases with no gene match: 2. The CDR3 sequence: CASSLASGGATDTQYF. CDR3 sequence (DNA): TGTGCCAGCAGCTTAGCTAGCGGGGGGGCGACAGATACGCAGTATTTT.

The chain joins TRBV30 to TRBJ2-1; 11 positions match TRBD2. The CDR3 spans 12 residues. V dropped 8 bases and J dropped 6; count of bases not matched to a gene: 3. Germline assignment: CDR1 GTSNPN and CDR2 SVGIG (reference sequence). For the CDR3, the DNA is TGTGCCGGGACTAGCGGTATCAATGAGCAGTTCTTC. The encoded protein is CAGTSGINEQFF.